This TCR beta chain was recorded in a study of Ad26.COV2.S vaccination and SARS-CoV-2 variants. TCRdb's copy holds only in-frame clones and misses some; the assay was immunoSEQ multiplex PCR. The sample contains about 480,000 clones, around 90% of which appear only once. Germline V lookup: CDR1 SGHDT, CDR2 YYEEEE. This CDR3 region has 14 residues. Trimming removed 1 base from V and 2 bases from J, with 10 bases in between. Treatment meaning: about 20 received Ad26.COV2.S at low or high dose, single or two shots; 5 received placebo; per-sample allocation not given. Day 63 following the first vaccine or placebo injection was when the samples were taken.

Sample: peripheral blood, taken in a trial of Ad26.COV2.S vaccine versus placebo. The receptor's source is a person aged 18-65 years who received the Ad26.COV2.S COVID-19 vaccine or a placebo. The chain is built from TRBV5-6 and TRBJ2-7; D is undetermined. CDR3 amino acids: CASSLIRAAYEQYF. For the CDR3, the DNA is TGTGCCAGCAGCTTGATTAGAGCCGCCTACGAGCAGTACTTC.